The clone carrying this TCR beta chain is categorized as medium-sized. Nobody among the patients had been given any treatment before thyroid surgery. V shed 4 bases, J shed 2 bases, and the junction held 8 bases outside the gene matches. The CDR3 is 17 residues long. Germline assignment: CDR1 SGHRS and CDR2 YFSETQ. This specimen belongs to a study of metastatic and nonmetastatic thyroid tumors. MiXCR re-clonotyped the PCR reads for TCRdb. The sample shows about 4,900 clones, roughly 28% of them seen only once. This clonotype was obtained from a female donor with papillary thyroid cancer or a benign thyroid nodule (not recorded which). Some clones in this sample may be carry-over from other donors' samples. This chain uses TRBV5-1 with TRBJ2-3; 12 positions agree with TRBD2. Sequencing used adjacent normal tissue. In DNA, the CDR3 is TGCGCCAGCAGCAAAACTAGCGGGGGGCGCCCCACAGATACGCAGTATTTT. It translates to CASSKTSGGRPTDTQYF.